The present T cell receptor beta chain was sequenced within a study of monozygotic twins with inflammatory bowel disease. Study-wide results and caveats: The sharing of clonotypes with others was lower in IBD patients than in healthy twins, especially with disease activity. Using the inverse Simpson index, IBD patients had lower TCRbeta diversity than healthy co-twins.

The CDR3 spans 15 residues. Germline V gives CDR1 SQVTM, CDR2 ANQGSEA. On this clonotype: What it recognizes is unknown.

The template switching step added UMIs that contained a 6-nucleotide sample barcode. TCRdb reprocessed the 5' RACE reads; each CDR3 protein has one entry and no DNA is given. The sample holds a few hundred thousand distinct CDR3 sequences. The sequenced material came from blood. This sequence joins TRBV29-1 and TRBJ2-7. The clonotype comes from a human donor with ulcerative colitis or Crohn's disease, or a healthy co-twin of an affected twin (not recorded which). This chain's CDR3 is CSVEDPDRTSYEQYF.